This entry concerns a single TCR beta chain. The antigen is not known. The sample comes from a study of long-term antiretroviral therapy in people with HIV. General observations from the study: The study found narrower CDR3 length ranges in HIV repertoires than in controls.

There are 13 residues in the CDR3. Germline V gene sequence: CDR1 SGHDN, CDR2 FVKESK. The V end was cut by 4 bases, the J end by 8 bases, with 12 bases between. Sequencing relied on immunoSEQ assay v3.0, run at survey level. Sequencing was designed to cover about 40,000-55,000 T-cell genomes in each sample. The method was immunoSEQ multiplex PCR; TCRdb's version includes in-frame clones alone and lacks a portion of them. The sample has fewer than 25,000 clones, approximately 90% seen once. Everyone in the study who had HIV was treated in the United States. The clonotype comes from a young woman with HIV. Source: unsorted PBMCs, taken 1.8 years before starting antiretroviral therapy. The J gene is TRBJ1-3, the V gene TRBV14; D is ambiguous. DNA for the CDR3: TGTGCCAGCAGCCCCCGTTCGCGGCACACCATATATTTT. This encodes CASSPRSRHTIYF. Drawing the rest from reference TRBV14 and TRBJ1-3, the complete variable domain is EAGVTQFPSHSVIEKGQTVTLRCDPISGHDNLYWYRRVMGKEIKFLLHFVKESKQDESGMPNNRFLAERTGGTYSTLKVQPAELEDSGVYFCASSPRSRHTIYFGEGSWLTVV.